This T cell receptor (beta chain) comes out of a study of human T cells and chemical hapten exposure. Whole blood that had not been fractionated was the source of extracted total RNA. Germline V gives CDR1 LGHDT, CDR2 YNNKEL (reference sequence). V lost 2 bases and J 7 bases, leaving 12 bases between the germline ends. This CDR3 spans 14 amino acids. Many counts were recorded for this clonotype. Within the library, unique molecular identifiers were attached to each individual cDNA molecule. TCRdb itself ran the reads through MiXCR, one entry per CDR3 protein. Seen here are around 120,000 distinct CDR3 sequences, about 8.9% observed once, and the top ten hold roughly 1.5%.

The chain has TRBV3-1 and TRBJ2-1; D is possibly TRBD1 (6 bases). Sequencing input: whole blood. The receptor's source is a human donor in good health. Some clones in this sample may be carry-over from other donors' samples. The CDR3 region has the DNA TGTGCCAGCAGCCAACAGGGGTTAGGGAATGAGCAGTTCTTC. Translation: CASSQQGLGNEQFF.